This T cell receptor beta chain was found in a study of metastatic and nonmetastatic thyroid tumors. Background on the study: Repertoires from blood and tumor or nodule tissue of malignant and benign thyroid patients were compared.

Notes on the study in general: Malignant thyroid tumors reportedly exceeded benign nodules significantly in TCR beta diversity, with the difference appearing in blood and tumor.

Every patient underwent thyroid surgery untreated. On this clone: The antigen is unknown.

As processed by the authors: In papillary thyroid cancer, a distant-metastasis classifier was built using CDR3 differences across clinicopathological groups. TCRdb reprocessed the PCR reads using MiXCR. It is TCRdb's table, rather than the study itself, that gives the V and J calls and clone size. The sample contains approximately 35,000 clones, roughly 35% of which appear only once. The germline gives CDR1 MDHEN, CDR2 SYDVKM. With 6 bases clipped from V and 5 bases from J, the junction kept 4 bases outside the gene matches. CDR3 length: 12 residues. This sequence was found in a female donor with papillary thyroid cancer or a benign thyroid nodule (not recorded which). Some clones in this sample may be carry-over from other donors' samples. What was sequenced was tumor tissue. The chain links TRBV28 to TRBJ2-7; TRBD1 matches at 7 bases. The CDR3 bases are TGTGCCAGCAGCTATACAGGGGACGAGCAGTACTTC. This codes for CASSYTGDEQYF.